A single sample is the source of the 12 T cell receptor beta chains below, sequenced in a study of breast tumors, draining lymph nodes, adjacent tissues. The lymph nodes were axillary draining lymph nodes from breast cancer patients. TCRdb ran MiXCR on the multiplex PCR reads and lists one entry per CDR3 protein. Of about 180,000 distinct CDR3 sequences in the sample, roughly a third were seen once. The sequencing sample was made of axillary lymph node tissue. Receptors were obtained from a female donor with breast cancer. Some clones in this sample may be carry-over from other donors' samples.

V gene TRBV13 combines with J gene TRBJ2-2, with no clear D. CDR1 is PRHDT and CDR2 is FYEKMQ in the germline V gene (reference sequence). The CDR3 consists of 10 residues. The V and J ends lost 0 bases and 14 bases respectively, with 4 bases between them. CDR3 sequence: CASSLGDLFF. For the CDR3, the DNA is TGTGCCAGCAGCTTAGGTGATCTGTTTTTT. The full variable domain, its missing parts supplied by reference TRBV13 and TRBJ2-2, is AAGVIQSPRHLIKEKRETATLKCYPIPRHDTVYWYQQGPGQDPQFLISFYEKMQSDKGSIPDRFSAQQFSDYHSELNMSSLELGDSALYFCASSLGDLFFGEGSRLTVL.

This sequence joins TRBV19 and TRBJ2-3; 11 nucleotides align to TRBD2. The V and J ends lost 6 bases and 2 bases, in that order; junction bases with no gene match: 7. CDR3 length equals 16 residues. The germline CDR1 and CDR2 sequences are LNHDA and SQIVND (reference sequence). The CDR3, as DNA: TGTGCCAGTAGACCTAGCGGGGGGCAGTACACAGATACGCAGTATTTT. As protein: CASRPSGGQYTDTQYF.

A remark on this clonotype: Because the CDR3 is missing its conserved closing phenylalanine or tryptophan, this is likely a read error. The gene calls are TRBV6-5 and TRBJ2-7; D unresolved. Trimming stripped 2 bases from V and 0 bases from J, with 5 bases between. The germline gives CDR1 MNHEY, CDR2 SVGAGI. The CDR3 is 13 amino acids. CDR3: CASSYRVSYEQYI. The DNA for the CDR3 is TGTGCCAGCAGTTACCGGGTCTCCTACGAGCAGTACATC.

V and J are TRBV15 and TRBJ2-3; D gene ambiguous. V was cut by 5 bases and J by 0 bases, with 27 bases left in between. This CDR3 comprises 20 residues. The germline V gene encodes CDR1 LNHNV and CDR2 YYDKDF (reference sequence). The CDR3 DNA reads TGTGCCACCAGCTTAAAGCATCCTAATTGGCATTTCTATAGCACAGATACGCAGTATTTT. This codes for CATSLKHPNWHFYSTDTQYF. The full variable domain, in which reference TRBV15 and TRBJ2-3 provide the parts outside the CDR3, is DAMVIQNPRYQVTQFGKPVTLSCSQTLNHNVMYWYQQKSSQAPKLLFHYYDKDFNNEADTPDNFQSRRPNTSFCFLDIRSPGLGDTAMYLCATSLKHPNWHFYSTDTQYFGPGTRLTVL.

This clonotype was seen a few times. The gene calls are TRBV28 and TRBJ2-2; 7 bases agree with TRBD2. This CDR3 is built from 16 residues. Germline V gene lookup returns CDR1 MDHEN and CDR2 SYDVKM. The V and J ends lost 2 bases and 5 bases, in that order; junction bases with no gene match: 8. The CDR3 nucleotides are TGTGCCAGCAGTTTACCGGGAGGAGTGGTAACCGGGGAGCTGTTTTTT. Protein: CASSLPGGVVTGELFF.

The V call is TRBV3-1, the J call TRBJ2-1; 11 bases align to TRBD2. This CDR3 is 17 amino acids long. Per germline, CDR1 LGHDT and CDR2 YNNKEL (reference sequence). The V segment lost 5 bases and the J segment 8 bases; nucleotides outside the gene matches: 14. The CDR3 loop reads CASSDTILAGVVDEQFF. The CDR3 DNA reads TGTGCCAGCAGCGACACGATACTAGCGGGAGTGGTAGATGAGCAGTTCTTC.

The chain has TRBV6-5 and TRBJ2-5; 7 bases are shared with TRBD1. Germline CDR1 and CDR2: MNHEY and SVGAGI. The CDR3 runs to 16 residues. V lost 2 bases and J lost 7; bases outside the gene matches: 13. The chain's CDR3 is CASSYPGQAGEGTQYF. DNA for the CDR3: TGTGCCAGCAGTTACCCAGGACAGGCGGGTGAAGGGACCCAGTACTTC.

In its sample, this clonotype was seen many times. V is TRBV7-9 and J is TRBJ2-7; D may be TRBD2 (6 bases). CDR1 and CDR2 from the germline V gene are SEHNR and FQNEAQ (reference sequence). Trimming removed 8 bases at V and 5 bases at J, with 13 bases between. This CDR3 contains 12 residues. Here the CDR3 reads CASEGGGDEQYF. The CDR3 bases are TGTGCCAGCGAGGGAGGAGGGGACGAGCAGTACTTC.

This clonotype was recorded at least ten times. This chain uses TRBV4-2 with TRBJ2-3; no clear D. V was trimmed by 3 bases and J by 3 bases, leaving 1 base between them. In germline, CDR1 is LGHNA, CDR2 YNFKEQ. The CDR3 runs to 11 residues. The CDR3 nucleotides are TGTGCCAGCAGCCAGACAGATACGCAGTATTTT. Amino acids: CASSQTDTQYF.

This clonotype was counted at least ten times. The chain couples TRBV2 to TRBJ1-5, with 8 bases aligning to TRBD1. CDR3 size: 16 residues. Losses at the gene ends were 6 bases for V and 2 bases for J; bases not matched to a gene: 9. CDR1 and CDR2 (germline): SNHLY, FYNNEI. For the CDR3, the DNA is TGTGCCAGCAGCTCAGGGGGCGGGGGAGGCAATCAGCCCCAGCATTTT. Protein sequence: CASSSGGGGGNQPQHF.

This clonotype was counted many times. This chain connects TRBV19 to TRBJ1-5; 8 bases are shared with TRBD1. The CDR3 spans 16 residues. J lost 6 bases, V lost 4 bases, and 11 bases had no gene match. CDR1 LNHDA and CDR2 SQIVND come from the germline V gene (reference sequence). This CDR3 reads CASSSLGQGQSQPQHF. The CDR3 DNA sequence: TGTGCCAGTAGTAGTCTAGGACAGGGCCAAAGTCAGCCCCAGCATTTT. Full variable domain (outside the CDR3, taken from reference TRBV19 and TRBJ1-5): DGGITQSPKYLFRKEGQNVTLSCEQNLNHDAMYWYRQDPGQGLRLIYYSQIVNDFQKGDIAEGYSVSREKKESFPLTVTSAQKNPTAFYLCASSSLGQGQSQPQHFGDGTRLSIL.

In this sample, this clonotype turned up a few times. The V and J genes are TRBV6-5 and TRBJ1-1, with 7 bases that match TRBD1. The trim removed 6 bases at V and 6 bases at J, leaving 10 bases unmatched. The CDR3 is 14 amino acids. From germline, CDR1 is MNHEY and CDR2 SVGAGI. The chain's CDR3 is CASRWTGRPAEAFF. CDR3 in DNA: TGTGCCAGCAGGTGGACAGGCCGACCCGCTGAAGCTTTCTTT.